Listed below are T cell receptor beta chains from one sample, sequenced in a study of shared clonotypes between healthy human individuals. This table comes from immunoSEQ multiplex PCR, and its TCRdb copy is limited to in-frame clones, with some not included. The table includes approximately 1,000,000 clones, 78% detected once. Sequenced material: memory CD4+ T cells from PBMCs. The receptors come from a man younger than 35 in good health. Some clones in this sample may be carry-over from other donors' samples. CDR3s include the opening cysteine and the closing phenylalanine or tryptophan. Clone sizes are given selectively: once, few, many, or a class where the clone is expanded.

j_gene: TRBJ2-5
v_gene: TRBV19
abundance: -
CDR3aa: CASSILGTEETQYF

j_gene: TRBJ2-4
v_gene: TRBV28
abundance: -
CDR3aa: CASRSGTSGSLAKNIQYF

j_gene: TRBJ2-2
v_gene: TRBV2
abundance: -
CDR3aa: CASSESQVTGELFF

j_gene: TRBJ2-4
v_gene: TRBV6-1
abundance: -
CDR3aa: CASSDTIGYSSIQYF

j_gene: TRBJ1-5
v_gene: TRBV28
abundance: -
CDR3aa: CASSPHAGGQPQHF

j_gene: TRBJ1-3
v_gene: TRBV7-9
abundance: -
CDR3aa: CASSSAALSGNTIYF

j_gene: TRBJ2-1
v_gene: TRBV5-4
abundance: -
CDR3aa: CASSVPGQGYEQFF

j_gene: TRBJ2-7
v_gene: TRBV27
abundance: -
CDR3aa: CASSSRDRANEQYF

j_gene: TRBJ2-7
v_gene: TRBV18
abundance: -
CDR3aa: CASSPELSNEQYF

j_gene: TRBJ1-4
v_gene: TRBV7-6
abundance: -
CDR3aa: CASSSRSGEVGKLFF

j_gene: TRBJ1-2
v_gene: TRBV28
abundance: -
CDR3aa: CASSSPGTGNLYGYTF

j_gene: TRBJ2-5
v_gene: TRBV5-1
abundance: -
CDR3aa: CASSFTPGQGASREQYF

j_gene: TRBJ2-6
v_gene: TRBV7-2
abundance: -
CDR3aa: CASSVGGANVLTF

j_gene: TRBJ1-1
v_gene: TRBV6-5
abundance: -
CDR3aa: CASSSPPWGSTEAFF

j_gene: TRBJ2-2
v_gene: TRBV6-4
abundance: -
CDR3aa: CASSAYGGGELFF

j_gene: TRBJ1-1
v_gene: TRBV5-1
abundance: -
CDR3aa: CASRVGMNTEAFF

j_gene: TRBJ2-7
v_gene: TRBV19
abundance: -
CDR3aa: CASSIGLAYEQYF

j_gene: TRBJ2-2
v_gene: TRBV5-1
abundance: -
CDR3aa: CASRLAGGRLGKSTGELFF

j_gene: TRBJ2-1
v_gene: TRBV30
abundance: -
CDR3aa: CAIRGLVNEQFF

j_gene: TRBJ2-5
v_gene: TRBV2
abundance: -
CDR3aa: CTSSEWGGEETQYF

j_gene: TRBJ2-5
v_gene: TRBV6-4
abundance: -
CDR3aa: CASSDGGGQTQYF

j_gene: TRBJ2-7
v_gene: TRBV7-2
abundance: -
CDR3aa: CASGQLDEQYF

j_gene: TRBJ2-7
v_gene: TRBV7-3
abundance: -
CDR3aa: CASSLNRDRSEQYF

j_gene: TRBJ1-4
v_gene: TRBV2
abundance: few
CDR3aa: CASGFWGGNEKLFF